This T cell receptor beta chain was recorded in a study of blood T cell repertoires in COVID-19. The wider study: Whether acute or convalescent, the COVID-19 samples came from the United States, Italy and Spain. Sources were T cells, B-cell-depleted T cells, or PBMCs; the material itself was cDNA or gDNA.

The CDR3 sequence is 13 residues long. The germline CDR1 and CDR2 sequences are LGHDT and YNNKEL (reference sequence). Between the trimmed V and J ends, which lost 3 bases and 8 bases, there was a span of 13 bases. Per the original methods: Estimated nucleated cell counts came from reference gene primer amplification. Repertoires were generated with immunoSEQ multiplex PCR, while TCRdb's copy carries only in-frame clones and drops some. The V and J calls and clone size are taken from that table; D and trimming were inferred from the DNA. The sample lists roughly 150,000 clones, 82% occurring once. This sequence was found in a human donor with acute or convalescent COVID-19. The donor label of this sample is uncertain. The material sequenced was peripheral blood. The J gene is TRBJ1-1, the V gene TRBV3-1 (or the pseudogene TRBV3-2); the D gene is possibly TRBD1 (6 bases). The CDR3, as DNA: TGTGCCAGCAGCCACGGGACAACGTTAGAAGCTTTCTTT. Residues: CASSHGTTLEAFF.